Presented here are 11 T cell receptor beta chains from one specimen sequenced in a study of shared clonotypes between healthy human individuals. Only in-frame clones appear in the TCRdb table, and some are missing; sequencing was by immunoSEQ multiplex PCR. The table shows over 1.5 million clones, with under 99% occurring only once. The sample was naive CD4+ T cells sorted from blood. The subset denotes: CD45RA+ positively selected. Receptors originate from a man aged 25 to 40 in good health.

V gene TRBV5-1 combines with J gene TRBJ1-1; no firm D call. This CDR3 region has 13 residues. Germline V gene sequence: CDR1 SGHRS, CDR2 YFSETQ. The V gene lost 4 bases and the J gene lost 1 base, with 8 bases spanning the gap. CDR3 nucleotide sequence: TGCGCCAGCAGCATTCTTTCGAACACTGAAGCTTTCTTT. This sequence encodes CASSILSNTEAFF.

The chain recombines TRBV28 with TRBJ2-5; maybe TRBD1 (6 bases). CDR1 is MDHEN and CDR2 is SYDVKM in the germline V gene. Trimming took off 8 bases at V and 5 bases at J, with 24 bases between the two ends. This CDR3 contains 16 residues. As DNA, the CDR3 is TGTGCCAGCCTTAGGGCAGGGGCCTTCCTCGTGGAGACCCAGTACTTC. It is translated as CASLRAGAFLVETQYF.

The chain links TRBV5-5 to TRBJ2-1, with 7 positions matching TRBD1. V trimming: 4 bases; J trimming: 8 bases; junction bases outside the gene matches: 6. The CDR3 sequence is 13 residues long. Germline V gives CDR1 SGHKS, CDR2 YYEKEE (reference sequence). CDR3 nucleotide sequence: TGTGCCAGCAGCAGGGGGCCCTTGGATGAGCAGTTCTTC. As protein: CASSRGPLDEQFF.

The chain is built from TRBV5-5 and TRBJ2-1, with D possibly matching TRBD2 (5 bases). V was trimmed by 2 bases and J by 8 bases, leaving 8 bases between them. The germline CDR1 and CDR2 sequences are SGHKS and YYEKEE (reference sequence). The CDR3 consists of 12 residues. The CDR3 is CASSFVRDEQFF. In DNA, the CDR3 is TGTGCCAGCAGCTTCGTGCGGGATGAGCAGTTCTTC.

The chain is built from TRBV5-4 and TRBJ2-5; D gene unclear. Germline V CDR1 and CDR2: SGHNT, YYREEE (reference sequence). V dropped 4 bases and J dropped 4 bases, with 14 bases sitting between them. The CDR3 spans 14 residues. The DNA for the CDR3 is TGTGCCAGCAGCCCCGATCGGCTGGGAGAGACCCAGTACTTC. Translating gives CASSPDRLGETQYF.

This clone was recorded once. The chain carries TRBV5-6 and TRBJ2-4; perhaps TRBD2 as D (5 bases). Germline V gene data show CDR1 as SGHDT and CDR2 as YYEEEE. This CDR3 has 14 amino acids. The V end was cut by 4 bases, the J end by 6 bases, with 14 bases between. CDR3 protein: CASSVGEQLNIQYF. The CDR3 DNA sequence: TGTGCCAGCAGCGTTGGGGAGCAGTTAAACATTCAGTACTTC.

The J gene is TRBJ2-6, the V gene TRBV27, with a possible D match to TRBD2 (6 bases). The CDR3 is 17 amino acids. The germline V and J ends were trimmed by 8 bases and 2 bases, with 19 bases remaining between them. Germline assignment: CDR1 MNHEY and CDR2 SMNVEV (reference sequence). The CDR3 region has the DNA TGTGCCAGCGCCCGGCGGAGGGGAGCTACTGGGGCCAACGTCCTGACTTTC. As protein: CASARRRGATGANVLTF.

The chain recombines TRBV10-3 with TRBJ1-1, with D perhaps matching TRBD1 (6 bases). The CDR3 consists of 13 residues. Germline CDR1 reads ENHRY; CDR2 reads SYGVKD. Trimming took 3 bases from V and 5 from J, leaving 10 bases between them. CDR3 amino acids: CAISDSDSTEAFF. The CDR3 DNA follows: TGTGCCATCAGTGACTCGGACAGTACTGAAGCTTTCTTT.

The CDR3 here is CAISGLAGVRSYEQYF. The CDR3 DNA reads as TGTGCCATCAGTGGACTAGCGGGAGTTCGGTCCTACGAGCAGTACTTC. The chain is built from TRBV10-3 and TRBJ2-7; the match to TRBD2 covers 12 bases. Unmatched junction bases numbered 5, after V lost 4 bases and J lost 1 base. CDR3 length: 16 residues. The germline gives CDR1 ENHRY, CDR2 SYGVKD.

On this clone: This sample also contains other DNA sequences that code for the same CDR3. The rearrangement joins TRBV28 to TRBJ2-7; D ambiguous. V lost 2 bases and J lost 0, with 5 bases in between. The CDR3 is 13 residues long. The germline CDR1 and CDR2 sequences are MDHEN and SYDVKM. The CDR3 protein is CASSLTVSYEQYF. CDR3 in DNA: TGTGCCAGCAGTTTAACAGTCTCCTACGAGCAGTACTTC.

Worth noting for this clone: The sample has other DNA sequences that encode this CDR3 too. CDR3 DNA sequence: TGTGCCAGCAGCACGACTAGCGGGAGCTCCTACGAGCAGTACTTC. It translates to CASSTTSGSSYEQYF. V and J are TRBV7-2 and TRBJ2-7, with 12 positions matching TRBD2. The junction had 2 bases not matched to a gene; V was cut back by 5 bases and J by 0 bases. This CDR3 spans 15 amino acids. Germline V gene sequence: CDR1 SGHTA, CDR2 FQGNSA. The entire variable domain, with the rest obtained from reference TRBV7-2 and TRBJ2-7, is as follows: GAGVSQSPSNKVTEKGKDVELRCDPISGHTALYWYRQSLGQGLEFLIYFQGNSAPDKSGLPSDRFSAERTGGSVSTLTIQRTQQEDSAVYLCASSTTSGSSYEQYFGPGTRLTVT.